This T cell receptor beta chain was observed in a study of cytomegalovirus exposure and HLA in healthy donors. Whole-study findings and limits: Exclusion as indistinguishable affected some V segments, including TRBV6-2 and TRBV6-3. Immune exposure information available was restricted to CMV serostatus.

This CDR3 has 15 residues. Germline values: CDR1 MGHRA, CDR2 YSYEKL. Trimming removed 4 bases from V and 3 bases from J, with 15 bases in between. This clone was seen a handful of times. Its antigen is not known. Though nominally healthy at sampling, donors likely had unrecorded immune exposures. With 60 Vbeta and 13 Jbeta primers, the PCR was carried out. Source study methods: Roughly 11 million shared chains were among the approximately 80 million unique TCR beta chains that a later analysis counted. Profiling relied on immunoSEQ multiplex PCR, and the TCRdb table lists in-frame clones only, not all of them. V and J calls and clone size are copied from that table; D and trimming were computed from the DNA. Of approximately 100,000 clones listed, 75% to 85% are singletons.

The receptor was isolated from a woman between 40 and 55 years old in good health and CMV-seronegative. The chain employs TRBV4-1 and TRBJ1-2; D perhaps matches TRBD1 (5 bases). Sequences were obtained from PBMCs. The CDR3: CASSPQARADYGYTF. In nucleotides, the CDR3 is TGCGCCAGCAGCCCGCAAGCCAGGGCCGACTATGGCTACACCTTC.